This T cell receptor (beta chain) was documented in a study of identical twins. CDR3 length: 13 residues. Trimming stripped 11 bases from V and 4 bases from J, with 15 bases between. Looked up from germline, CDR1 is SNHLY and CDR2 is FYNNEI. TCRdb itself ran the 5' RACE reads through MiXCR, one entry per CDR3 protein. The sample comprises roughly 540,000 distinct CDR3 sequences, around 20% of which are singletons, and 0.75% to 0.95% rests with the top ten. These data are also associated with another study on T cells expressing NK-cell markers.

What was sequenced was CD4+ T cells sorted from blood. This receptor was identified in a young woman in good health. The V and J genes are TRBV2 and TRBJ2-1; tentative D call: TRBD1 (6 bases). Here the CDR3 reads CAGMGAPYNEQFF. Here the CDR3 DNA reads TGTGCCGGAATGGGGGCTCCTTACAATGAGCAGTTCTTC.